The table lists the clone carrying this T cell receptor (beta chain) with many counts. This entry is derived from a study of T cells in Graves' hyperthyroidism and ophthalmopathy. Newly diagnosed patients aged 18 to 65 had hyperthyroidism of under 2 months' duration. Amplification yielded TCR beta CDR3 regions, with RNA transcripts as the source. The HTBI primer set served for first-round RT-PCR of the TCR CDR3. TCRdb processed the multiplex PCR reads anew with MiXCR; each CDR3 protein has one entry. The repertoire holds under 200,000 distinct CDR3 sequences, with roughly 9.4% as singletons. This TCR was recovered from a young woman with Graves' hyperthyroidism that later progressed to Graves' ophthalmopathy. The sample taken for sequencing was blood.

CDR3 DNA sequence: TGTGCCAGCAGCTTTGGTACTAGCCCATCCTACAATGAGCAGTTCTTC. Protein: CASSFGTSPSYNEQFF. V and J are TRBV7-9 and TRBJ2-1, with D possibly matching TRBD2 (6 bases). V was clipped by 3 bases and J by 1 base, with 13 bases between them. This CDR3 spans 16 amino acids. Germline lookup yields CDR1 SEHNR and CDR2 FQNEAQ (reference sequence). The variable domain in full, with the rest retrieved from reference TRBV7-9 and TRBJ2-1, is DTGVSQNPRHKITKRGQNVTFRCDPISEHNRLYWYRQTLGQGPEFLTYFQNEAQLEKSRLLSDRFSAERPKGSFSTLEIQRTEQGDSAMYLCASSFGTSPSYNEQFFGPGTRLTVL.